The entry that follows covers one TCR beta chain sequence. Its antigen is unidentified. The entry originates in a study of cytomegalovirus exposure and HLA in healthy donors. Findings and limits, study-wide: On later analysis, the bulk of CMV-associated TCR beta chains appeared to be HLA-restricted. Reportedly, fewer N-insertions than the 666-donor mean appeared in an Asian-associated ancestry cluster in a later analysis.

For this donor, CMV serostatus was not recorded. CDR3 size: 15 residues. The germline CDR1 and CDR2 sequences are LNHDA and SQIVND (reference sequence). The V end lost 5 bases, the J end lost 2 bases, and 13 bases lay between the germline ends. Researchers ran the PCR with 60 Vbeta and 13 Jbeta primers. Produced via immunoSEQ multiplex PCR; TCRdb's table is partial and in-frame only. The top ten hold about an eighth of the sample, which has over 70,000 clones, around 69% seen once. This TCR came from a human donor in good health. This chain links TRBV19 with TRBJ1-3; D is perhaps TRBD1 (6 bases). The specimen was PBMCs. In DNA form, the CDR3 reads TGTGCCAGTAGTCCGAGGGGGAGAACTGGAAACACCATATATTTT. Translation gives CASSPRGRTGNTIYF.